This entry lists 23 T cell receptor beta chains sequenced from one sample in a study of T cell changes during pregnancy in multiple sclerosis (dated by TCRdb to about 2019). The protocol used for the library was the immunoSEQ multiplex PCR assay. Sourced from immuneACCESS, this table was stored by TCRdb with only in-frame sequences that have V and J called. A share of the clones is absent; for the studies checked, an unresolved V gene accounts for under half, and the remainder has no known explanation. Present in this sample are approximately 57,000 clones, 75% to 95% of which were seen just once. The ten largest clones take up 3% to 4% of the sample. Sequencing used peripheral blood, obtained after pregnancy. The receptors derive from a female donor in good health, enrolled as a control in a pregnancy study.

The chain employs TRBV18 and TRBJ2-3; 14 positions match TRBD2. The J segment lost 6 bases and the V segment lost 5 bases, leaving 4 bases of the junction unmatched. Germline V gene data show CDR1 as KGHSH and CDR2 as LQKENI. The CDR3 has 15 amino acids. The CDR3 nucleotides are TGTGCCAGCTCATCGACTAGCGGGGGGGTTGATACGCAGTATTTT. Its translation: CASSSTSGGVDTQYF.

The V gene is TRBV10-3, the J gene TRBJ1-5, with D possibly TRBD1 on 5 matching bases. The CDR3 is 15 amino acids. Germline CDR1 is ENHRY and CDR2 is SYGVKD. V lost 3 bases and J 7 bases, leaving 16 bases between the germline ends. CDR3 nucleotide sequence: TGTGCCATCAGTGATCTAGGCAGGGAGGACCAGCCCCAGCATTTT. Translating it yields CAISDLGREDQPQHF.

The chain employs TRBV5-1 and TRBJ2-6; D is perhaps TRBD2 (7 bases). There are 20 residues in the CDR3. V was pared by 3 bases and J by 0 bases, with 22 bases between. Germline loops: CDR1 SGHRS, CDR2 YFSETQ. The CDR3 DNA sequence: TGCGCCAGCAGCTGGGGGTTGGGGGGGCAACGCTTCTCTGGGGCCAACGTCCTGACTTTC. This translates into CASSWGLGGQRFSGANVLTF.

The rearrangement links TRBV29-1 to TRBJ2-1; D possibly corresponds to TRBD2 (6 bases). Per the germline V gene, CDR1 is SQVTM and CDR2 is ANQGSEA. The CDR3 is 20 residues long. V lost 7 bases, J lost 1 base, and 32 bases lay in between. CDR3 sequence reads: CSGSLISGLGGIRSYNEQFF. The DNA for the CDR3 is TGCAGCGGCTCCCTTATTTCGGGACTGGGGGGAATTCGGTCCTACAATGAGCAGTTCTTC.

This clone appeared once. V and J are TRBV29-1 and TRBJ2-6, with 9 nucleotides matching TRBD2. This CDR3 spans 17 amino acids. V trimming: 6 bases; J trimming: 4 bases; junction bases outside the gene matches: 13. Germline lookup yields CDR1 SQVTM and CDR2 ANQGSEA. The chain's CDR3 is CSVLSILAGSGANVLTF. The CDR3, as DNA: TGCAGCGTCTTAAGTATACTAGCGGGCTCCGGGGCCAACGTCCTGACTTTC. Complete variable domain (other parts from reference TRBV29-1 and TRBJ2-6): SAVISQKPSRDICQRGTSLTIQCQVDSQVTMMFWYRQQPGQSLTLIATANQGSEATYESGFVIDKFPISRPNLTFSTLTVSNMSPEDSSIYLCSVLSILAGSGANVLTFGAGSRLTVL.

The chain is built from TRBV18 and TRBJ2-7; TRBD1 is a possible D gene (5 bases). The CDR3 has 13 amino acids. The germline V and J ends were trimmed by 4 bases and 2 bases, with 9 bases remaining between them. The V gene's germline CDR1 is KGHSH and CDR2 LQKENI. Here the CDR3 reads CASSLRETYEQYF. The DNA of the CDR3 is TGTGCCAGCTCACTCAGGGAAACCTACGAGCAGTACTTC.

The V call is TRBV7-3, the J call TRBJ2-2, with TRBD1 matching over 7 bases. J gave up 6 bases and V 5 bases, and 6 bases lay outside the gene matches. In germline, CDR1 is SGHTA, CDR2 FQGTGA. This CDR3 region has 14 residues. The CDR3 coding sequence is TGTGCCAGCAGCCCGACAGGGTGGGCCGGGGAGCTGTTTTTT. This translates into CASSPTGWAGELFF.

V usage is TRBV4-2 and J usage is TRBJ1-4; D ambiguous. Deletions cut 1 base from V and 0 bases from J, with 9 bases between. Germline CDR1 reads LGHNA; CDR2 reads YNFKEQ. The length of the CDR3 is 16 residues. The CDR3 coding sequence is TGTGCCAGCAGCCAAGCAGACTTTTCAACTAATGAAAAACTGTTTTTT. Its translation: CASSQADFSTNEKLFF.

CDR3 sequence reads: CASSIIAGGYTF. The CDR3 DNA sequence: TGTGCCAGTAGTATTATAGCTGGTGGCTACACCTTC. This sequence joins TRBV19 and TRBJ1-2; no firm D call. Per germline, CDR1 LNHDA and CDR2 SQIVND (reference sequence). The V gene lost 3 bases and the J gene lost 7 bases, with 9 bases spanning the gap. This CDR3 has 12 amino acids.

The chain carries TRBV6-1 and TRBJ2-1, with TRBD1 matching over 11 bases. The CDR3 runs to 15 residues. Losses at the gene ends were 6 bases for V and 15 bases for J; bases not matched to a gene: 16. CDR1 and CDR2 from the germline V gene are MNHNS and SASEGT. Here the CDR3 reads CASRPYSGTGGSVFF. The CDR3 region has the DNA TGTGCCAGCAGGCCCTACTCCGGGACAGGGGGTTCGGTGTTCTTC.

This clone was counted once. The chain employs TRBV7-3 and TRBJ2-5; TRBD2 agrees at 7 bases. Looked up from germline, CDR1 is SGHTA and CDR2 is FQGTGA. V trimming: 5 bases; J trimming: 5 bases; junction bases outside the gene matches: 5. This CDR3 comprises 13 residues. CDR3 DNA sequence: TGTGCCAGCAGCATCGGGAGGTGGGAGACCCAGTACTTC. This translates into CASSIGRWETQYF.

The chain carries TRBV13 and TRBJ2-1, with 7 bases identical to TRBD2. Per the germline V gene, CDR1 is PRHDT and CDR2 is FYEKMQ (reference sequence). The CDR3 loop spans 14 amino acids. After removal of 2 bases from V and 3 bases from J, the junction contained 1 base not matched to a gene. The CDR3 loop reads CASSLLAVYNEQFF. The DNA for the CDR3 is TGTGCCAGCAGCTTACTAGCGGTCTACAATGAGCAGTTCTTC.

The chain uses TRBV7-2 and TRBJ1-5; 7 bases agree with TRBD1. V shed 2 bases and J 6 bases; nucleotides not matched to a gene: 4. The CDR3 covers 14 residues. CDR1 and CDR2 (germline): SGHTA, FQGNSA. DNA of the CDR3: TGTGCCAGCAGCTTACACAGGGGAGGTCAGCCCCAGCATTTT. Translation gives CASSLHRGGQPQHF.

The V gene is TRBV11-2, the J gene TRBJ1-5; D remains ambiguous. V was shortened by 0 bases and J by 0 bases, with 12 bases between the two germline ends. Germline V lookup: CDR1 SGHAT, CDR2 FQNNGV. This CDR3 has 17 amino acids. In DNA, the CDR3 is TGTGCCAGCAGCTTAGATCGGGATTTTGGTAGCAATCAGCCCCAGCATTTT. Translated: CASSLDRDFGSNQPQHF.

This chain uses TRBV6-1 with TRBJ2-1; 7 bases match TRBD1. V trimming: 2 bases; J trimming: 3 bases; junction bases outside the gene matches: 4. The CDR3 contains 15 residues. The germline gives CDR1 MNHNS, CDR2 SASEGT. In DNA, the CDR3 is TGTGCCAGCAGTGAAACAGGGGATAACTACAATGAGCAGTTCTTC. Its translation: CASSETGDNYNEQFF.

The chain is built from TRBV4-1 and TRBJ1-5; tentatively, D is TRBD1 (6 bases). The CDR3 is 17 amino acids. The germline V gene encodes CDR1 MGHRA and CDR2 YSYEKL. V was pared by 2 bases and J by 4 bases, with 18 bases between. The CDR3 here is CASSQPWGNRVNQPQHF. In nucleotides, the CDR3 is TGCGCCAGCAGCCAACCCTGGGGAAACAGGGTGAATCAGCCCCAGCATTTT.

The V and J genes are TRBV27 and TRBJ2-1, with D possibly being TRBD2 (6 bases). Trimming removed 4 bases at V and 6 bases at J, with 16 bases between. The germline V gene has CDR1 MNHEY and CDR2 SMNVEV (reference sequence). The CDR3 sequence is 15 residues long. The chain's CDR3 is CASSSGLPTLNEQFF. CDR3 nucleotides: TGTGCCAGCAGTTCGGGACTCCCCACCCTCAATGAGCAGTTCTTC.

This rearrangement joins TRBV5-8 to TRBJ1-3; the D is unclear. The ends were cut back, 0 bases at V and 0 bases at J, with 7 bases in the middle. This CDR3 is 15 amino acids long. Germline lookup yields CDR1 SGHTS and CDR2 YDEGEE. The CDR3 reads CASSLARSSGNTIYF. In nucleotides, the CDR3 is TGTGCCAGCAGCTTGGCCAGGTCCTCTGGAAACACCATATATTTT. Variable domain in full (rest from reference TRBV5-8 and TRBJ1-3): EAGVTQSPTHLIKTRGQQATLRCSPISGHTSVYWYQQALGLGLQFLLWYDEGEERNRGNFPPRFSGRQFPNYSSELNVNALELEDSALYLCASSLARSSGNTIYFGEGSWLTVV.

The V call is TRBV4-2, the J call TRBJ1-5; no reliable D call. The CDR3 length is 13 residues. Trimming removed 2 bases from V and 10 bases from J, with 12 bases in between. Germline CDR1 is LGHNA and CDR2 is YNFKEQ. CDR3 bases: TGTGCCAGCAGCCAAACACACCCTAGCCCCCAGCATTTT. It codes for CASSQTHPSPQHF.

The chain couples TRBV7-9 to TRBJ2-7, with 10 bases matching TRBD1. This CDR3 region has 16 residues. The trim removed 0 bases at V and 3 bases at J, leaving 5 bases unmatched. CDR1 and CDR2 (germline): SEHNR, FQNEAQ (reference sequence). The CDR3 loop is CASSLAGDRGLYEQYF. The CDR3 bases are TGTGCCAGCAGCTTAGCTGGAGACAGGGGGCTCTACGAGCAGTACTTC.

This chain joins TRBV10-2 and TRBJ2-1; a weak D match, TRBD1 (6 bases). The V end lost 6 bases, the J end lost 0 bases, and 15 bases lay between the germline ends. This CDR3 region has 16 residues. The germline CDR1 and CDR2 sequences are WSHSY and SAAADI. This CDR3 is CASRTGQRSSYNEQFF. In DNA, the CDR3 is TGCGCCAGCAGGACGGGACAAAGGAGCTCCTACAATGAGCAGTTCTTC.

J is TRBJ1-6 and V is TRBV5-1; 10 nucleotides agree with TRBD1. Germline V gene lookup returns CDR1 SGHRS and CDR2 YFSETQ. V shed 4 bases and J 10 bases; nucleotides not matched to a gene: 5. This CDR3 has 14 amino acids. In DNA form, the CDR3 reads TGCGCCAGCAGCCTCGGGACAGGGGACTCACCCCTCCACTTT. Translation: CASSLGTGDSPLHF.

V gene TRBV5-1 combines with J gene TRBJ2-1; 7 nucleotides agree with TRBD2. CDR1 SGHRS and CDR2 YFSETQ come from the germline V gene. V shed 2 bases, J shed 6 bases, and the junction held 2 bases outside the gene matches. This CDR3 comprises 13 residues. CDR3 loop: CASSFTGGNEQFF. Written as DNA, the CDR3 is TGCGCCAGCAGCTTCACGGGAGGCAATGAGCAGTTCTTC.